This TCR beta chain was found in a study of blood T cells in healthy people across ages. The study's findings and limits: The recorded TCR beta diversity per million T cells decreased in a roughly linear manner with age. When one million T cells were used, diversity estimates were thought to be underestimates.

The authors ran a second PCR of roughly 6 to 12 cycles using a sample-barcoded 5' primer and a J-beta primer mix. TCRdb used MiXCR to reprocess the 5' RACE reads, holding one entry per CDR3 protein. The sample has 1,300,000 or so distinct CDR3 sequences; roughly 60% are singletons. Each donor had 8 to 10 milliliters of peripheral blood drawn. A remark on this clonotype: Its matching antigen is unknown.

Germline assignment: CDR1 PRHDT and CDR2 FYEKMQ (reference sequence). V lost 5 bases, J lost 0 bases, and 9 bases stayed unmatched. The CDR3 contains 16 residues. The sequence derives from a man between 18 and 35 years old in good health. This sequence joins TRBV13 and TRBJ1-1; 7 nucleotides align to TRBD1. The sample consisted of blood. The DNA for the CDR3 is TGTGCCAGCAGCGCCATCCCGGGACAGATGAACACTGAAGCTTTCTTT. It specifies CASSAIPGQMNTEAFF. The entire variable domain, with the rest obtained from reference TRBV13 and TRBJ1-1, is as follows: AAGVIQSPRHLIKEKRETATLKCYPIPRHDTVYWYQQGPGQDPQFLISFYEKMQSDKGSIPDRFSAQQFSDYHSELNMSSLELGDSALYFCASSAIPGQMNTEAFFGQGTRLTVV.